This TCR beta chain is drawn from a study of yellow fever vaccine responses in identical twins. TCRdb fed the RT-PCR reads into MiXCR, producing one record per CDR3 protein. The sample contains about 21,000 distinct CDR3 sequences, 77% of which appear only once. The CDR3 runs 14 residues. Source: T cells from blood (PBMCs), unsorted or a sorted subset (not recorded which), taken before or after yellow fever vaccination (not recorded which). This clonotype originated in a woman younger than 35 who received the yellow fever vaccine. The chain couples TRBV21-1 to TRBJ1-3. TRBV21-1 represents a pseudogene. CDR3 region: CASSNTPSGNTIYF. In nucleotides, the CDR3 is TGTGCCAGCAGCAATACACCCTCTGGAAACACCATATATTTT.